This T cell receptor (beta chain) was captured in a study of Ad26.COV2.S vaccination and SARS-CoV-2 variants (TCRdb year 2021). General notes on the study: Vaccine-arm donors were drawn from COV1001, a multicentre, randomized, double-blind, placebo-controlled phase I-IIa trial of Ad26.COV2.S in healthy adults. Participants in the trial were split at random into five groups of five each, receiving low-dose or high-dose Ad26.COV2.S once or twice, or else placebo on both occasions. The TCR-sequenced set comprised about 32 samples: about 19 Ad26.COV2.S vaccine recipients, 5 placebo recipients and 8 SARS-CoV-2 convalescent individuals. Ad26.COV2.S was given intramuscularly at 5x10^10 or 1x10^11 viral particles, as a single shot or as two shots 56 days apart. TCRbeta repertoire sequencing served as the tool for gauging how specific and how broad the SARS-CoV-2-reactive T cell receptors were following Ad26.COV2.S vaccination. Blinding of investigators to trial group allocation was maintained during experiments and outcome assessment.

The count of this clone is one. This receptor's antigen is unknown. No clone much larger than this one lies a single base away; base qualities are absent. In light of the paper, this sample's treatment or condition label describes: 15 to 20 received Ad26.COV2.S at low or high dose, single or two shots; 5 received placebo; per-sample allocation not given. Repertoires of vaccine and placebo recipients were sequenced from samples taken on day 63 after the first injection. In Cohort 1b, around 25 adults aged 18-55 years were enrolled at a single site in Boston, USA, between 29 July and 7 August 2020. As a vaccine, Ad26.COV2.S was a replication-incompetent adenovirus type 26 vector that expressed a prefusion-stabilized SARS-CoV-2 spike protein derived from the original Wuhan strain. The CDR3 has 14 amino acids, counting the end cysteine and phenylalanine. Here the CDR3 DNA is all that survives: 42 bases in frame from base 1. CDR1 and CDR2 are read off the germline V gene as SGHTS and YDEGEE. The V and J ends are trimmed by 0 bases and 4 bases, leaving 10 bases between them.

Overall study outcomes, separate from this receptor: Compared with placebo recipients, Ad26.COV2.S recipients showed higher spike-specific TCR breadth (P = 0.0014). It was noted by the authors that total T cell responses may have been underestimated by the TCR breadth and depth analyses. After vaccination, substantial breadth of spike-specific CD8+ and CD4+ T cell responses was reported. Non-spike TCR breadth was comparable between vaccine and placebo recipients, consistent with the vaccine containing only spike. Comparing responses between vaccine doses or regimens was not something the study was powered to do.

The immunoSEQ Assay was the method used to sequence TCRbeta CDR3 regions. After extraction, genomic DNA underwent amplification by bias-controlled multiplex PCR, followed by high-throughput sequencing. Per the original workflow: Collapsing and filtering of sequences were performed to quantify the absolute abundance of each unique TCRbeta CDR3 region. Usable DNA was measured by amplifying reference genes present in all nucleated cells, and TCRbeta template counts were normalized to that usable DNA to estimate T cell fraction. Repertoire TCRs were annotated as SARS-CoV-2-specific by exact matching of V gene, CDR3 amino acid sequence and J gene to a known reactive TCR set. The reference SARS-CoV-2 TCR set came from MIRA and was filtered for enrichment in COVID-19-positive ImmuneCODE repertoires, removing public or cross-reactive TCRs. Using the MIRA antigens, annotated TCRs were further analysed by specific ORF or by position within an ORF. Breadth was defined as annotated unique rearrangements over total unique productive rearrangements; depth was the summed frequency of those rearrangements. Two-sided Wilcoxon rank-sum tests were used to compare TCR breadth between groups. Here the immuneACCESS table is served through TCRdb, limited to in-frame sequences with V and J called. Missing clones are a known gap in these copies; in checked studies unresolved V genes cover under half, and the rest lacks a known reason. V and J calls and clone size are those listed in that table; D and trimming were worked out from the DNA. Counted in this sample were about 320,000 clones; roughly nine tenths of them appeared once. Of the sample, roughly 6% is held by the ten largest clones.

The sequences come from peripheral blood, collected in a trial of Ad26.COV2.S vaccine versus placebo. The source of this sequence is a person between 18 and 65 years old who received the Ad26.COV2.S COVID-19 vaccine or a placebo. The chain is made from TRBV5-8 and TRBJ1-1; TRBD1 is a weak D gene call, 6 bases matching. The nucleotide sequence reads as follows: TGTGCCAGCAGCTTGGGACGGACAGCCACTGAAGCTTTCTTT. It codes for CASSLGRTATEAFF.